The 25 T cell receptor beta chains below all came from one sample that was sequenced in a study of T cell clonality in common variable immunodeficiency. Their antigen targets remain unknown. The protocol was immunoSEQ multiplex PCR, while the TCRdb copy is restricted to in-frame clones and leaves out a portion. In total the sample includes some 34,000 clones, none of them seen once. Study results and limitations: In common variable immunodeficiency, TCR beta chains reportedly carried fewer deletions and N-nucleotide insertions.

The sequenced sample was peripheral blood mononuclear cells. These receptors all come from a human donor with common variable immunodeficiency.

This clone has more than one count but fewer than ten. The observed sequence ends 3 residues before the CDR3 terminus, with the missing tail filled in from the germline J gene. V and J are TRBV11-3 and TRBJ2-7, with D perhaps matching TRBD2 (6 bases). The germline gives CDR1 SGHNT, CDR2 YENEEA. V was cut by 3 bases and J by 2 bases, with 11 bases left in between. CDR3 size: 14 residues. CDR3 bases read: TGTGCCAGCAGCTTCGGGACTGGGACCTACGAG. Protein product: CASSFGTGTYE. The full CDR3 reads CASSFGTGTYEQYF. Variable domain in full (rest from reference TRBV11-3 and TRBJ2-7): EAGVVQSPRYKIIEKKQPVAFWCNPISGHNTLYWYLQNLGQGPELLIRYENEEAVDDSQLPKDRFSAERLKGVDSTLKIQPAELGDSAVYLCASSFGTGTYEQYFGPGTRLTVT.

This clone was observed a few times. The observed sequence ends 3 residues before the CDR3 terminus, with the missing tail filled in from the germline J gene. The J gene is TRBJ2-5, the V gene TRBV6-2 or TRBV6-3; 10 bases are shared with TRBD1. Trimming took 6 bases from V and 4 from J; bases not matched to a gene: 11. The CDR3 is 16 amino acids. CDR1 is MNHEY and CDR2 is SVGEGT in the germline V gene. CDR3 region: CASSFSGTGVRETQYF. The CDR3 DNA, read in part, is TGTGCCAGCAGCTTCTCCGGGACAGGGGTTCGAGAGACC.

This clone was observed at least ten times. The DNA ends 3 residues before the CDR3 does, and the rest of the CDR3 is filled in from the germline J gene. The genes are TRBV19 and TRBJ2-5; 12 bases line up with TRBD2. The germline gives CDR1 LNHDA, CDR2 SQIVND (reference sequence). V was clipped by 5 bases and J by 1 base; unmatched bases: 5. This CDR3 region has 16 residues. The sequenced part of the CDR3 DNA is TGTGCCAGTAGTCCATGGACTAGCGGGGTCCAAGAGACC. Encoded protein: CASSPWTSGVQET. The CDR3 in its entirety is CASSPWTSGVQETQYF.

There are a few counts of this clone. At one end the junction does not follow the germline gene, possibly because of a read error. With the read ending 3 residues before the CDR3 end, the germline J gene is used to fill in that end. The chain employs TRBV6-4 and TRBJ1-2; no clear D. This CDR3 has 11 residues. The germline gives CDR1 MRHNA, CDR2 SNTAGT. CDR3 DNA (partial): TGTGCCATCAGTGAGTCGGGGAGC. Translating gives CAISESGS. In full, the CDR3 is CAISESGSYTF.

This clone came up many times. The read terminates 3 residues before the CDR3 end, so the remaining end is supplied by the germline J gene. The rearrangement links TRBV5-8 to TRBJ1-2; the D gene is possibly TRBD1 (5 bases). Germline V lookup: CDR1 SGHTS, CDR2 YDEGEE. The CDR3 totals 13 residues. The V end lost 0 bases, the J end lost 5 bases, and 8 bases lay between the germline ends. CDR3 residues: CASSLAPGYGYTF. Partial CDR3 DNA: TGTGCCAGCAGCTTGGCCCCAGGGTATGGC.

By proportion, this clone is medium-sized. The missing CDR3 end, 3 residues past where the read stops, is filled in from the germline J gene. This chain joins TRBV20-1 and TRBJ1-2; D is undetermined. CDR3 length: 11 residues. Germline V lookup: CDR1 DFQATT, CDR2 SNEGSKA (reference sequence). CDR3 sequence reads: CSAISDKGYTF. The CDR3 bases that were read are TGCAGTGCTATCTCCGACAAAGGC.

This clone was counted at least ten times. The CDR3 extends 3 residues past the end of the read, so its final part is completed from the germline J gene. The chain recombines TRBV19 with TRBJ1-2; D gene unclear. Germline assignment: CDR1 LNHDA and CDR2 SQIVND (reference sequence). The CDR3 has 14 amino acids. V was pared by 6 bases and J by 4 bases, with 15 bases between. The CDR3 bases that were read are TGTGCCAGTAGCGTAAGCGACGCGCCCTATGGC. Its translation: CASSVSDAPYG. The entire CDR3 protein reads CASSVSDAPYGYTF.

This clone was seen repeatedly, ten times or more. The read ends 3 residues early relative to the CDR3; the germline J gene fills the gap. This chain connects TRBV19 to TRBJ2-7; 13 positions match TRBD2. Germline CDR1 LNHDA, CDR2 SQIVND (reference sequence). After removal of 3 bases from V and 5 bases from J, the junction contained 7 bases not matched to a gene. The CDR3 covers 16 residues. This chain's CDR3 is CASSISGTSGKDEQYF. CDR3 DNA (partial): TGTGCCAGTAGTATCTCGGGGACTAGCGGGAAGGACGAG.

There are a few counts of this clone. The CDR3 goes on 3 residues after the read ends, and that part is filled in from the germline J gene. This chain uses TRBV11-3 with TRBJ2-1; 8 bases match TRBD2. CDR3 length: 15 amino acids. Trimming at V came to 2 bases and at J to 8 bases, leaving 8 bases not matched to a gene. CDR1 is SGHNT and CDR2 is YENEEA in the germline V gene. CDR3 residues: CASSLQAGVGDEQFF. The sequenced CDR3 bases are TGTGCCAGCAGCTTACAAGCGGGAGTGGGGGATGAG. Full variable domain (rest looked up from reference TRBV11-3 and TRBJ2-1): EAGVVQSPRYKIIEKKQPVAFWCNPISGHNTLYWYLQNLGQGPELLIRYENEEAVDDSQLPKDRFSAERLKGVDSTLKIQPAELGDSAVYLCASSLQAGVGDEQFFGPGTRLTVL.

This clone was seen repeatedly, ten times or more. The CDR3 goes on 3 residues after the read ends, and that part is filled in from the germline J gene. V usage is TRBV29-1 and J usage is TRBJ1-3, with D possibly being TRBD1 (5 bases). Per the germline V gene, CDR1 is SQVTM and CDR2 is ANQGSEA. With 7 bases removed from V and 0 bases from J, the gap between germline ends came to 13 bases. This CDR3 has 14 residues. CDR3 bases read: TGCAGCGCCCTCGACAGTTTCTCTGGAAACACC. Amino acid sequence: CSALDSFSGNT. The full CDR3 sequence reads CSALDSFSGNTIYF.

This CDR3 is CASSVGQGLVGTEAFF. The CDR3 bases that were read are TGTGCCAGCTCAGTAGGACAGGGTTTAGTGGGCACTGAA. This sequence joins TRBV18 and TRBJ1-1; 8 bases match TRBD1. The read gets to within 3 residues of the CDR3 end, and the germline J gene fills in the rest. The CDR3 extends over 16 amino acids. Germline V gives CDR1 KGHSH, CDR2 LQKENI. V lost 5 bases, J lost 4 bases, and 12 bases stayed unmatched. Based on the CDR3 plus reference TRBV18 and TRBJ1-1, the full variable domain is NAGVMQNPRHLVRRRGQEARLRCSPMKGHSHVYWYRQLPEEGLKFMVYLQKENIIDESGMPKERFSAEFPKEGPSILRIQQVVRGDSAAYFCASSVGQGLVGTEAFFGQGTRLTVV.

Concerning this clone: The read halts 3 residues ahead of the CDR3 end, with the missing end drawn from the germline J gene. V is TRBV6-1 and J is TRBJ1-4; possibly TRBD1 for D (5 bases). The germline V gene encodes CDR1 MNHNS and CDR2 SASEGT. V lost 1 base, J lost 6 bases, and 15 bases lay in between. The CDR3 is made up of 16 amino acids. The DNA read from the CDR3 is TGTGCCAGCAGTGAAGGACCCCGGGGGGGAGATGAAAAA. Translating it yields CASSEGPRGGDEK. The complete CDR3 reads CASSEGPRGGDEKLFF.

This clone was seen repeatedly, ten times or more. The observed sequence ends 3 residues before the CDR3 terminus, with the missing tail filled in from the germline J gene. V and J are TRBV5-6 and TRBJ2-3; 10 positions agree with TRBD1. V trimming: 6 bases; J trimming: 3 bases; junction bases outside the gene matches: 7. Germline V gene lookup returns CDR1 SGHDT and CDR2 YYEEEE. This CDR3 spans 15 amino acids. Incomplete CDR3 DNA: TGTGCCAGCACCGCGGACAGGGGGTCAACAGATACG. Amino acid sequence: CASTADRGSTDT. The entire CDR3 protein is CASTADRGSTDTQYF.

This clone was counted many times. The CDR3 goes on 3 residues after the read ends, and that part is filled in from the germline J gene. The chain couples TRBV5-1 to TRBJ2-1; TRBD2 agrees at 8 bases. Germline assignment: CDR1 SGHRS and CDR2 YFSETQ. V was clipped by 2 bases and J by 6 bases; unmatched bases: 7. The CDR3 is 15 residues long. The CDR3 bases that were read are TGCGCCAGCAGCTTACGAGCGGGAGAGGGCAATGAG. Its protein is CASSLRAGEGNE. In full, the CDR3 is CASSLRAGEGNEQFF. The variable domain in full, completed from reference TRBV5-1 and TRBJ2-1, reads KAGVTQTPRYLIKTRGQQVTLSCSPISGHRSVSWYQQTPGQGLQFLFEYFSETQRNKGNFPGRFSGRQFSNSRSEMNVSTLELGDSALYLCASSLRAGEGNEQFFGPGTRLTVL.

This clone was found a few times. Sequencing ends 3 residues short of the CDR3 end; the germline J gene provides the rest. The rearrangement uses TRBV5-1 and TRBJ2-7; TRBD2 matches at 7 bases. Losses at the gene ends were 3 bases for V and 0 bases for J; bases not matched to a gene: 9. The CDR3 spans 16 residues. Germline assignment: CDR1 SGHRS and CDR2 YFSETQ. CDR3 DNA, as far as it was read: TGCGCCAGCAGCTCTATCACAGGACTAGACTCCTACGAG. Translation gives CASSSITGLDSYE. The CDR3, in full, reads CASSSITGLDSYEQYF.

This clone was detected ten times or more. The CDR3 sequence is CASSRLRERDTEAFF. CDR3 bases read: TGTGCCAGCAGCCGGCTCAGGGAAAGGGACACTGAA. This chain joins TRBV7-9 and TRBJ1-1, with D possibly matching TRBD1 (5 bases). Read data end 3 residues before the CDR3 end; the end is taken from the germline J gene. The germline V gene encodes CDR1 SEHNR and CDR2 FQNEAQ (reference sequence). V dropped 5 bases and J dropped 3 bases, with 16 bases sitting between them. CDR3 length equals 15 residues.

This clone was seen repeatedly, ten times or more. The sequence runs out 3 residues before the end of the CDR3; the remainder is reconstructed from the germline J gene. V is TRBV7-3 and J is TRBJ1-6; TRBD1 aligns across 8 bases. Losses at the gene ends were 3 bases for V and 0 bases for J; bases not matched to a gene: 7. The CDR3 sequence is 18 residues long. Germline V gene data show CDR1 as SGHTA and CDR2 as FQGTGA. The sequenced CDR3 bases are TGTGCCAGCAGCTTCGGACAGGGCGGTAGCTCCTATAATTCACCC. Translation gives CASSFGQGGSSYNSP. The complete CDR3 sequence is CASSFGQGGSSYNSPLHF. Looking up the rest from reference TRBV7-3 and TRBJ1-6 gives the full variable domain: GAGVSQTPSNKVTEKGKYVELRCDPISGHTALYWYRQSLGQGPEFLIYFQGTGAADDSGLPNDRFFAVRPEGSVSTLKIQRTERGDSAVYLCASSFGQGGSSYNSPLHFGNGTRLTVT.

This clone was counted at least ten times. The sequence runs out 3 residues before the end of the CDR3; the remainder is reconstructed from the germline J gene. V gene TRBV4-1 combines with J gene TRBJ1-1, with 11 bases that match TRBD1. This CDR3 has 15 amino acids. The V gene's germline CDR1 is MGHRA and CDR2 YSYEKL. With V trimmed by 6 bases and J by 4 bases, 7 bases remained unmatched. CDR3 region: CASRPIGQGATEAFF. CDR3 bases read: TGCGCCAGCAGACCTATTGGACAGGGGGCCACTGAA.

This clone ranks as medium-sized. The DNA ends 3 residues before the CDR3 does, and the rest of the CDR3 is filled in from the germline J gene. The rearrangement uses TRBV2 and TRBJ2-2, with 10 bases identical to TRBD1. V dropped 8 bases and J dropped 5; count of bases not matched to a gene: 8. CDR1 is SNHLY and CDR2 is FYNNEI in the germline V gene. The CDR3 contains 15 residues. CDR3 sequence: CASGRQGAWTGELFF. The sequenced part of the CDR3 DNA is TGTGCCAGCGGAAGACAGGGGGCTTGGACCGGGGAG.

This clone was observed many times. The CDR3 end is not reached by the read, which stops 3 residues before it; the germline J gene fills it in. The chain carries TRBV19 and TRBJ1-1, with 9 positions matching TRBD1. CDR1 is LNHDA, CDR2 SQIVND, per germline (reference sequence). The CDR3 sequence is 15 residues long. The CDR3: CASSPRQGGRSEAFF. The CDR3 bases that were read are TGTGCCAGTAGTCCACGACAGGGGGGGAGATCGGAA.

On this clone: The read stops 3 residues short of the end of the CDR3; the missing end is completed from the germline J gene. This chain links TRBV7-6 with TRBJ2-5; D is unclear. The germline V and J ends were trimmed by 5 bases and 5 bases, with 6 bases remaining between them. This CDR3 has 11 residues. The V gene's germline CDR1 is SGHVS and CDR2 FNYEAQ. CDR3 DNA, as far as it was read: TGTGCCAGCAGCCCTCGGGAGACC. Its protein is CASSPRET. The CDR3 in its entirety is CASSPRETQYF.

This clone qualifies as medium-sized. The part of the CDR3 DNA that was read is TGCAGTGCTAGAGAATTTCAGAACACTGAA. It yields the protein CSAREFQNTE. The complete CDR3 sequence is CSAREFQNTEAFF. The V call is TRBV20-1, the J call TRBJ1-1; D is unresolved. The observed sequence ends 3 residues before the CDR3 terminus, with the missing tail filled in from the germline J gene. Trimming took off 0 bases at V and 1 base at J, with 6 bases between the two ends. Per germline, CDR1 DFQATT and CDR2 SNEGSKA (reference sequence). This CDR3 is 13 amino acids long.

There are many counts of this clone. The read terminates 3 residues before the CDR3 end, so the remaining end is supplied by the germline J gene. This chain connects TRBV7-2 to TRBJ1-5, with D maybe TRBD1 (5 bases). The CDR3 covers 14 residues. V shed 2 bases and J shed 2 bases, with 7 bases lying between them. In germline, CDR1 is SGHTA, CDR2 FQGNSA. CDR3 residues: CASSLWGGNQPQHF. Incomplete CDR3 DNA: TGTGCCAGCAGCTTATGGGGGGGCAATCAGCCC.

CDR3 DNA (partial): TGTGCCACCAAGAAAGCGGGACAGATGAACACTGAA. Protein product: CATKKAGQMNTE. The complete CDR3 protein is CATKKAGQMNTEAFF. The chain links TRBV7-9 to TRBJ1-1, with TRBD1 matching over 7 bases. The read ends 3 residues shy of where the CDR3 ends; the end is completed using the germline J gene. CDR3 length: 15 amino acids. The germline gives CDR1 SEHNR, CDR2 FQNEAQ (reference sequence). The V segment lost 10 bases and the J segment 0 bases; nucleotides outside the gene matches: 11.

This clone was counted many times. Sequencing ends 3 residues short of the CDR3 end; the germline J gene provides the rest. The chain couples TRBV24-1 to TRBJ1-5; the D gene is possibly TRBD1 (5 bases). CDR3 length: 13 amino acids. CDR1 is KGHDR and CDR2 is SFDVKD in the germline V gene. The germline V and J ends were trimmed by 5 bases and 4 bases, with 8 bases remaining between them. The CDR3 bases that were read are TGTGCCACCAGTGCCAGGGCGAATCAGCCC. Translation: CATSARANQP. The entire CDR3 sequence reads CATSARANQPQHF.